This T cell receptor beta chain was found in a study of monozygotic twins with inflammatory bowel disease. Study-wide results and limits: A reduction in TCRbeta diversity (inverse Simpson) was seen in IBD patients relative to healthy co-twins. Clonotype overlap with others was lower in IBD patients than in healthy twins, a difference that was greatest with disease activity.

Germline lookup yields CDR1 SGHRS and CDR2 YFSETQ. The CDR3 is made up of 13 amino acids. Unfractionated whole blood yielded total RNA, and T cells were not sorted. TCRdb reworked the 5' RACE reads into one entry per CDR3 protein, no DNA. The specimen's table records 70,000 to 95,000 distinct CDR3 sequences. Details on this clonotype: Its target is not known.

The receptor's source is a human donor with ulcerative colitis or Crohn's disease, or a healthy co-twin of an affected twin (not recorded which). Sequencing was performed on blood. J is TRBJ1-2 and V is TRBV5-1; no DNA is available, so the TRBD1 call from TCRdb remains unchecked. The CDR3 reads CASSLDRGNGYTF.